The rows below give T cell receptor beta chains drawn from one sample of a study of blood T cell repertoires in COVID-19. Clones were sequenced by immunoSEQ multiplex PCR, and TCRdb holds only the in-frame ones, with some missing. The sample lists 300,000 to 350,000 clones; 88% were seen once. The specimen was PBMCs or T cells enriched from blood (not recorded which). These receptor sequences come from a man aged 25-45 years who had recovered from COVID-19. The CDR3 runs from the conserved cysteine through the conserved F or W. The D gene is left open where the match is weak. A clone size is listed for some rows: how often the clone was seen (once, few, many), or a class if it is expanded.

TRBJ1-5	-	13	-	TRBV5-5	TGTGCCAGCAGCTTGTCCAGGGCTCAGCCCCAGCATTTT	CASSLSRAQPQHF
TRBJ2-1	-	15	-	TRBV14	TGTGCCAGCAGCCATACCCTAGGGGGAAGGAATGAGCAGTTCTTC	CASSHTLGGRNEQFF
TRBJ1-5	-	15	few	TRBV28	TGTGCCAGCAGGCTGGGGGGGACTAGCAATCAGCCCCAGCATTTT	CASRLGGTSNQPQHF
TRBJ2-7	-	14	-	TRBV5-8	TGTGCCAGCAGCTTGGGGGGGGATTCCTACGAGCAGTACTTC	CASSLGGDSYEQYF
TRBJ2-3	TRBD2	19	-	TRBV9	TGTGCCAGCAGCGAAGTAGGTGTGGGCGGGGGGTCCCGGGAAGATACGCAGTATTTT	CASSEVGVGGGSREDTQYF
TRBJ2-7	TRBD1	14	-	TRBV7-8	TGTGCCAGCAGCTTAGACGGGGACAGGGACGAGCAGTACTTC	CASSLDGDRDEQYF
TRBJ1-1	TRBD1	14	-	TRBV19	TGTGCCAGTAGTCTCCGGGACAGGGTTTCTGAAGCTTTCTTT	CASSLRDRVSEAFF
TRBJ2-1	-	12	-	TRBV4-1	TGCGCCAGCAGCCAAGAAGCAAGTGAGCAGTTCTTC	CASSQEASEQFF
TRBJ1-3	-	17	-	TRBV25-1	TGTGCCAGCATCGGACGGACACGACAGAACTCTGGAAACACCATATATTTT	CASIGRTRQNSGNTIYF
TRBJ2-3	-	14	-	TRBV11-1	TGTGCCAGCAGCTTTGGCGGAATCACAGATACGCAGTATTTT	CASSFGGITDTQYF
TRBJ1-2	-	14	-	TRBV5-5	TGTGCCAGCAGCTTGGGCGGGATCTTTGATGGCTACACCTTC	CASSLGGIFDGYTF